This record concerns one T cell receptor (beta chain) sequence. Its antigen remains unidentified. The record has no base qualities; no much larger clone is one base away. Healthy HIV-negative adults with no recently reported acute infections or vaccinations were included as donors. Every donor was a Caucasian adult residing in Nashville, Tennessee, USA. CD4+ T cells were enriched by magnetic negative selection; naive cells were then positively selected on CD45RA, and the negative fraction formed the memory subset. Blood was collected by leukapheresis, and PBMCs were isolated by Ficoll-Histopaque density gradient centrifugation and then cryopreserved in liquid nitrogen vapor phase. Analytical flow cytometry was used to check the purity and quantity of every magnetically sorted T cell population. From each sorted fraction, genomic DNA was isolated and quantified by UV absorbance on a Nanodrop 2000c.

The data were obtained in a study of shared clonotypes between healthy human individuals (dated by TCRdb to the early 2020s). About the investigation overall: Three men and two women, aged 18 to 49 years, made up the cohort. For each donor, CD4 naive and CD4 memory were each run on three plates, CD8 naive on two plates, and CD8 memory on one plate. The study deeply sequenced blood TCR repertoires of about five healthy adults to estimate repertoire size and the extent of clonotype sharing between individuals. To increase sequencing depth and limit assay-specific biases, TCR repertoire library preparation and sequencing were carried out by different laboratories using diverse techniques. Each donor's leukapheresis produced roughly between roughly 0.94 and 9.5 billion PBMCs. What the authors observed across the whole study: Rarefaction of sorted-subset datasets indicated incomplete sequencing despite the large sequencing depth. Compared with non-shared clonotypes, the clonotypes found in all four sorted-subset donors had higher generation probabilities. Larger estimated clonotype richness was generally found for naive subsets than for memory subsets. Only blood was sampled, and tissue TCR repertoires likely differ from those in blood. Because the study included only a small number of donors, the genetic and exposure-history diversity represented was limited. Pairwise subsampling indicated that sequencing depth was expected to affect the degree of clonotype sharing among donors. When several donors were compared, the shared fraction of clonotypes was about 5% for naive CD4, approximately 3.3% for naive CD8, 2% to 2.5% for memory CD4, and under 0.5% for memory CD8.

Using the deep immunoSEQ assay, multiplex PCR amplified TCR CDR3 regions from genomic DNA. Genomic DNA extracted from each cell subset was distributed evenly over all wells of several immunoSEQ 96-well plates, and each plate served as one replicate. For sorted subsets, about 200 ng genomic DNA, equal to some 30,000 T cell genomes, was loaded into each replicate PCR. Purified libraries were quantified with a Qubit 3.0 fluorometer, sized on a Bioanalyzer 2100, and re-quantified with the KAPA Library Quantification kit. A separate single-read 150-cycle Illumina NextSeq 550 flow cell was used to sequence each immunoSEQ 96-well plate. From the authors' description of their analysis: Because the immunoSEQ output held only junctional sequences and lacked quality scores, the filtering could not match the filtering applied to full-length reads. To assign V/J genes and CDR3, sequences were annotated using PyIR, a Python wrapper for IgBLAST v1.9, with IMGT germline references. Reads were filtered out if the reads had weak V/J assignments (E-value above 1e-6), no CDR3, stop codons, out-of-frame junctions, or ambiguous translated residues. V3J clonotypes were defined as sequences sharing an identical inferred V gene, J gene, and CDR3 amino acid sequence. The percentage overlap between two repertoires was calculated by dividing the number of shared unique clonotypes by the size of the smaller repertoire. Repertoire richness was assessed with RTK rarefaction, the Chao1 estimator, and Recon v2.1 estimates of unobserved clonotypes. OLGA was used to compute generation probabilities for all TCRbeta clonotypes that the gDNA method yielded from a handful of donors. TCRdb mirrors the immuneACCESS table, restricted to in-frame sequences. Some clones are absent from its copies; in checked studies, under half trace to an unresolved V gene, and the reason for the others is unknown. From that table come the V and J calls and clone size; the DNA was used to work out D and trimming. This sample gives over a million clones in total; around 98.5% of them show up just once. The ten largest clonotypes hold about 0.34% of the sample.

The CDR3 covers 16 residues, taking in both the cysteine and the phenylalanine. CDR3 DNA is the only sequence kept; it has 48 bases, read in frame from the first base. Trimming leaves V shorter by 0 bases and J shorter by 5 bases, with the junction holding 3 bases beyond the gene matches. Taken from the germline V gene, the CDR1 and CDR2 loops are MDHEN and SYDVKM. The sequencing input was naive CD4+ T cells sorted from blood. Per the publication, the cell subset or site label means: CD45RA+ positively selected. This TCR was sampled from a man aged 25-45 years in good health. The sequence is built from TRBV28 and TRBJ2-7; TRBD2 aligns with 14 central bases. The sequence in DNA is TGTGCCAGCAGTTTATGGGGACTAGCGGGAGTAAACGAGCAGTACTTC. Its translation reads: CASSLWGLAGVNEQYF.